The source of this T cell receptor (beta chain) is a study of T cell changes during pregnancy in multiple sclerosis. This CDR3 spans 15 amino acids. Deletions cut 1 base from V and 4 bases from J, with 13 bases between. Germline CDR1 and CDR2: LGHNA and YNFKEQ. Generated by immunoSEQ multiplex PCR, the TCRdb table keeps only in-frame clones and is missing some. The repertoire holds 56,000 or so clones, with less than 90% as singletons. The chain carries TRBV4-2 and TRBJ2-5; perhaps TRBD1 as D (6 bases). This receptor was identified in a female donor with multiple sclerosis, enrolled in a pregnancy study. The sample consisted of CD4+ T cells from peripheral blood mononuclear cells, taken in the third trimester of pregnancy. DNA for the CDR3: TGTGCCAGCAGCCAAGGACTGCCCAGGGGAGAGACCCAGTACTTC. This encodes CASSQGLPRGETQYF.